This T cell receptor (beta chain) was captured by sequencing in a study of T cells in Graves' hyperthyroidism and ophthalmopathy. TCR beta CDR3 region amplification was performed from RNA transcripts. HTBI primers were used for first-round RT-PCR of the TCR CDR3. TCRdb used MiXCR to reprocess the multiplex PCR reads, holding one entry per CDR3 protein. The table shows some 370,000 distinct CDR3 sequences, with roughly an eighth occurring only once. Each person with ophthalmopathy scored at least 3 on the Clinical Activity Score, reached NOSPECS grade 4 or higher, and had been ill under 3 months. In its sample, this clonotype was seen a few times. Germline V gives CDR1 SGDLS, CDR2 YYNGEE. The CDR3 spans 18 residues. The V gene end was trimmed by 1 base and the J gene end by 0 bases; junction bases not matched to a gene: 12.

The rearrangement uses TRBV9 and TRBJ2-7; TRBD2 matches at 8 bases. Input material: blood. This sequence was found in a man in his forties or fifties with Graves' ophthalmopathy. The CDR3 DNA is TGTGCCAGCAGCGTAACTCCAGCGGGAGAATGGGGCTCCTACGAGCAGTACTTC. Translation: CASSVTPAGEWGSYEQYF.